The 28 T cell receptor beta chains reported below all come from one sample, sequenced in a study of beta chain features in type 1 diabetes. Of the isolated RNA, all was reverse transcribed, and so the sequenced material was expressed TCRB transcripts. Repertoires were generated with immunoSEQ multiplex PCR, while TCRdb's copy carries only in-frame clones and drops some. The repertoire holds hundreds of thousands of clones, with about 14% as singletons. These receptors have no known antigen. Regarding the study as a whole: Moderate yet significant TCRB CDR3 shortening was seen in Type 1 diabetes patients in all four CD4+ subsets.

What was sequenced was naive CD4+ T cells from blood. The receptors were gathered from a man aged 18 to 30 with type 1 diabetes.

The chain is built from TRBV30 and TRBJ1-1, with 7 bases aligning to TRBD1. Germline V lookup: CDR1 GTSNPN, CDR2 SVGIG (reference sequence). The CDR3 consists of 13 residues. J was trimmed by 5 bases and V by 4 bases; bases with no gene match: 7. CDR3 in amino acids: CAWMRGGSTEAFF. The CDR3 DNA sequence: TGTGCCTGGATGAGAGGGGGCAGTACTGAAGCTTTCTTT.

The table lists this clone with a few counts. This chain joins TRBV7-8 and TRBJ1-5, with D hard to call. This CDR3 spans 13 amino acids. Trimming pared 1 base from V and 7 bases from J, leaving 8 bases between. Germline CDR1 is SGHVS and CDR2 is FQNEAQ. The CDR3 is CASSLGLRQPQHF. The CDR3 DNA reads as TGTGCCAGCAGCTTAGGGCTTCGGCAGCCCCAGCATTTT.

This clone was counted a few times. The chain is built from TRBV7-9 and TRBJ2-1; 7 nucleotides agree with TRBD2. This CDR3 contains 16 residues. V dropped 6 bases and J dropped 0; count of bases not matched to a gene: 8. Germline CDR1 SEHNR, CDR2 FQNEAQ (reference sequence). CDR3 in amino acids: CASRTLAAGSYNEQFF. The CDR3 DNA sequence: TGTGCCAGCAGGACCCTAGCGGCGGGCTCCTACAATGAGCAGTTCTTC.

This clone has more than one count but fewer than ten. This chain links TRBV19 with TRBJ2-2; a weak D match, TRBD2 (5 bases). Germline V CDR1 and CDR2: LNHDA, SQIVND (reference sequence). V lost 7 bases and J lost 2, with 8 bases in between. The CDR3 totals 13 residues. CDR3 coding DNA: TGTGCCAGTACCGGACTTAACACCGGGGAGCTGTTTTTT. Its protein product is CASTGLNTGELFF.

The chain employs TRBV10-3 and TRBJ2-2, with 11 positions matching TRBD2. V lost 5 bases to trimming and J lost 4 bases; unmatched junction nucleotides: 6. This CDR3 has 16 residues. The germline gives CDR1 ENHRY, CDR2 SYGVKD. The CDR3 coding sequence is TGTGCCATCAGTTTAGCGGGAGGGACGTCCACCGGGGAGCTGTTTTTT. As protein: CAISLAGGTSTGELFF.

The genes are TRBV29-1 and TRBJ1-1; D might be TRBD1 (5 bases). Germline V lookup: CDR1 SQVTM, CDR2 ANQGSEA. V lost 7 bases, J lost 0 bases, and 18 bases lay in between. The CDR3 loop spans 15 amino acids. The CDR3 reads CSASEVGVVNTEAFF. In DNA, the CDR3 is TGCAGCGCCTCAGAGGTAGGGGTGGTGAACACTGAAGCTTTCTTT.

This clone was detected only a few times. This chain joins TRBV30 and TRBJ1-6; TRBD1 is a possible D gene (5 bases). Germline CDR1 reads GTSNPN; CDR2 reads SVGIG (reference sequence). Trimming left V 0 bases short and J 10 bases short, with 16 bases between. This CDR3 comprises 15 residues. CDR3 sequence: CAWSVLHRGGSPLHF. DNA of the CDR3: TGTGCCTGGAGTGTTCTTCATAGGGGAGGCTCACCCCTCCACTTT.

The chain has TRBV7-2 and TRBJ2-7, with 9 bases fitting TRBD1. CDR1 and CDR2 (germline): SGHTA, FQGNSA. The CDR3 runs to 14 residues. Trimming removed 5 bases from V and 10 bases from J; junction bases left unmatched: 12. CDR3 in DNA: TGTGCCAGCAGCCATGGACAGGGGTATCGGGAACAGTACTTC. Encoded protein: CASSHGQGYREQYF.

This clone showed up just a few times. This chain links TRBV7-2 with TRBJ2-7; D is unresolved. The V gene's germline CDR1 is SGHTA and CDR2 FQGNSA. Between the trimmed V and J ends, which lost 5 bases and 1 base, there was a span of 12 bases. This CDR3 spans 14 amino acids. CDR3 nucleotides: TGTGCCAGCAGCCCAATATCGAGATCCTACGAGCAGTACTTC. It encodes CASSPISRSYEQYF.

This clone was counted a few times. V usage is TRBV25-1 and J usage is TRBJ2-5; D remains unclear. V was pared by 1 base and J by 5 bases, with 17 bases between. The germline V gene has CDR1 MGHDK and CDR2 SYGVNS. The CDR3 contains 16 residues. The CDR3 loop reads CASSESRGVVSETQYF. The CDR3 region has the DNA TGTGCCAGCAGTGAATCCAGAGGTGTAGTCTCGGAGACCCAGTACTTC.

The rearrangement uses TRBV28 and TRBJ1-2; D call uncertain. This CDR3 is built from 12 residues. The germline CDR1 and CDR2 sequences are MDHEN and SYDVKM. Trimming took off 3 bases at V and 8 bases at J, with 10 bases between the two ends. This CDR3 reads CASSFPSRGYTF. The CDR3 bases are TGTGCCAGCAGTTTTCCGTCCAGAGGCTACACCTTC.

This clone was recorded a few times. The chain combines TRBV7-9 with TRBJ1-1, with 7 bases aligning to TRBD1. V shed 2 bases, J shed 7 bases, and the junction held 7 bases outside the gene matches. CDR1 and CDR2 (germline): SEHNR, FQNEAQ (reference sequence). The CDR3 extends over 14 amino acids. The CDR3 protein is CASSLITGVGEAFF. In DNA, the CDR3 is TGTGCCAGCAGCTTAATTACAGGGGTTGGTGAAGCTTTCTTT.

This chain joins TRBV29-1 and TRBJ2-5, with 7 bases that match TRBD1. The CDR3 runs 14 residues. V shed 8 bases, J shed 1 base, and the junction held 10 bases outside the gene matches. Germline CDR1 SQVTM, CDR2 ANQGSEA. CDR3 protein: CSISGQVVQETQYF. In DNA, the CDR3 is TGCAGCATCTCTGGACAGGTAGTCCAAGAGACCCAGTACTTC.

CDR3 loop: CAWSVLGGPAFF. As DNA, the CDR3 is TGTGCCTGGAGTGTACTTGGGGGGCCTGCTTTCTTT. This chain joins TRBV30 and TRBJ1-1, with D perhaps TRBD1 (6 bases). V was cut by 0 bases and J by 11 bases, with 13 bases left in between. The germline V gene has CDR1 GTSNPN and CDR2 SVGIG (reference sequence). CDR3 size: 12 residues.

The chain joins TRBV6-1 to TRBJ1-1; 9 bases line up with TRBD1. This CDR3 has 14 residues. Germline CDR1 is MNHNS and CDR2 is SASEGT. The J segment lost 7 bases and the V segment lost 7 bases, leaving 10 bases of the junction unmatched. The CDR3 reads CASTNFWDRDEAFF. The CDR3 region has the DNA TGTGCCAGCACCAATTTCTGGGACAGGGATGAAGCTTTCTTT.

This rearrangement joins TRBV7-6 to TRBJ1-4; unclear D gene. Trimming pared 2 bases from V and 0 bases from J, leaving 4 bases between. CDR1 is SGHVS and CDR2 is FNYEAQ in the germline V gene. The CDR3 loop spans 14 amino acids. The CDR3 DNA reads TGTGCCAGCAGCTTACGGGCAACTAATGAAAAACTGTTTTTT. Protein sequence: CASSLRATNEKLFF.

This clone turned up a few times. The CDR3 sequence: CASSQDLRNTGELFF. The CDR3 DNA is TGTGCCAGCAGCCAAGATCTGCGGAACACCGGGGAGCTGTTTTTT. This rearrangement joins TRBV4-2 to TRBJ2-2; D uncertain. With 0 bases removed from V and 1 base from J, the gap between germline ends came to 6 bases. CDR1 and CDR2 (germline): LGHNA, YNFKEQ. The CDR3 is made up of 15 amino acids.

V usage is TRBV18 and J usage is TRBJ2-5; D not certain. The CDR3 runs 13 residues. The V gene lost 2 bases and the J gene lost 7 bases, with 11 bases spanning the gap. Looked up from germline, CDR1 is KGHSH and CDR2 is LQKENI. The CDR3 region is CASSPEDRGTQYF. CDR3 DNA: TGTGCCAGCTCACCAGAGGACCGAGGGACCCAGTACTTC. The whole variable domain, filled in from reference TRBV18 and TRBJ2-5, reads NAGVMQNPRHLVRRRGQEARLRCSPMKGHSHVYWYRQLPEEGLKFMVYLQKENIIDESGMPKERFSAEFPKEGPSILRIQQVVRGDSAAYFCASSPEDRGTQYFGPGTRLLVL.

This clone was found a few times. The chain has TRBV7-2 and TRBJ2-2; D gene unclear. Trimming shortened V by 3 bases and J by 4 bases, and 12 bases separated the two germline ends. Germline CDR1 and CDR2: SGHTA and FQGNSA. The CDR3 spans 15 residues. The CDR3 here is CASSFLPRGTGELFF. The CDR3 bases are TGTGCCAGCAGCTTCCTTCCTCGCGGCACCGGGGAGCTGTTTTTT.

V and J are TRBV6-5 and TRBJ2-1; 11 nucleotides align to TRBD2. The V and J ends lost 7 bases and 15 bases, in that order; junction bases with no gene match: 11. The CDR3 spans 13 residues. Germline values: CDR1 MNHEY, CDR2 SVGAGI. The CDR3 loop is CASISDLSGGVFF. The CDR3 coding sequence is TGTGCCAGCATTTCCGACCTTAGCGGGGGGGTGTTCTTC.

This clone was seen a few times. This chain uses TRBV30 with TRBJ1-2; TRBD1 might be the D (6 bases). V lost 4 bases to trimming and J lost 8 bases, with 23 bases between them. The CDR3 consists of 15 residues. The germline V gene has CDR1 GTSNPN and CDR2 SVGIG (reference sequence). Here the CDR3 reads CAWIALSGGRGGYTF. The DNA for the CDR3 is TGTGCCTGGATCGCCCTCAGTGGGGGGCGCGGAGGCTACACCTTC.

The J gene is TRBJ2-3, the V gene TRBV13, with 8 bases that match TRBD2. J was trimmed by 3 bases and V by 6 bases; bases with no gene match: 2. This CDR3 region has 13 residues. The germline V gene encodes CDR1 PRHDT and CDR2 FYEKMQ (reference sequence). CDR3 sequence reads: CASRREATDTQYF. CDR3 nucleotides: TGTGCCAGCAGGCGGGAGGCGACAGATACGCAGTATTTT. The whole variable domain, filled in from reference TRBV13 and TRBJ2-3, reads AAGVIQSPRHLIKEKRETATLKCYPIPRHDTVYWYQQGPGQDPQFLISFYEKMQSDKGSIPDRFSAQQFSDYHSELNMSSLELGDSALYFCASRREATDTQYFGPGTRLTVL.

The chain combines TRBV29-1 with TRBJ2-5, with 14 positions matching TRBD2. The J call may be in error: the DNA end matches TRBJ2-7 better. Germline values: CDR1 SQVTM, CDR2 ANQGSEA. This CDR3 is 18 amino acids long. The CDR3 sequence: CSVARGLAGEGLMYEQYF. DNA of the CDR3: TGCAGCGTCGCCAGGGGACTAGCGGGAGAAGGGCTGATGTACGAGCAGTACTTC.

There are a few counts of this clone. The rearrangement joins TRBV29-1 to TRBJ2-3; perhaps TRBD1 as D (6 bases). This CDR3 region has 15 residues. Looked up from germline, CDR1 is SQVTM and CDR2 is ANQGSEA. The ends were cut back, 2 bases at V and 3 bases at J, with 15 bases in the middle. The CDR3 region has the DNA TGCAGCGTTGAAAAGGCAGGGGCAGGTACAGATACGCAGTATTTT. This sequence encodes CSVEKAGAGTDTQYF.

The chain couples TRBV30 to TRBJ2-1; 9 positions agree with TRBD2. This CDR3 is built from 17 residues. Germline values: CDR1 GTSNPN, CDR2 SVGIG (reference sequence). J gave up 3 bases and V 1 base, and 10 bases lay outside the gene matches. The CDR3 protein is CAWSAGGREVGYNEQFF. In nucleotides, the CDR3 is TGTGCCTGGAGTGCCGGCGGGAGGGAAGTTGGCTACAATGAGCAGTTCTTC.

V is TRBV7-2 and J is TRBJ1-1; D ambiguous. V gave up 6 bases and J gave up 1 base, with 15 bases separating them. Germline V CDR1 and CDR2: SGHTA, FQGNSA. This CDR3 has 15 amino acids. The CDR3 loop is CASRSDRTGNTEAFF. Here the CDR3 DNA reads TGTGCCAGCAGATCAGACCGGACGGGGAACACTGAAGCTTTCTTT.

The chain combines TRBV4-2 with TRBJ1-4; D ambiguous. Trimming pared 1 base from V and 0 bases from J, leaving 12 bases between. From germline, CDR1 is LGHNA and CDR2 YNFKEQ. The CDR3 runs 17 residues. The CDR3 here is CASSQGRDRATNEKLFF. For the CDR3, the DNA is TGTGCCAGCAGCCAAGGTCGAGATCGGGCAACTAATGAAAAACTGTTTTTT.

There are a few counts of this clone. This chain connects TRBV7-2 to TRBJ2-7; 8 bases map to TRBD1. The V segment lost 3 bases and the J segment 2 bases; nucleotides outside the gene matches: 3. Per the germline V gene, CDR1 is SGHTA and CDR2 is FQGNSA. This CDR3 has 14 residues. CDR3 DNA sequence: TGTGCCAGCAGCTTGGGGACAGGAGCCTACGAGCAGTACTTC. It encodes CASSLGTGAYEQYF. The whole variable domain, filled in from reference TRBV7-2 and TRBJ2-7, reads GAGVSQSPSNKVTEKGKDVELRCDPISGHTALYWYRQSLGQGLEFLIYFQGNSAPDKSGLPSDRFSAERTGGSVSTLTIQRTQQEDSAVYLCASSLGTGAYEQYFGPGTRLTVT.